Presented here are 14 T cell receptor beta chains from one specimen sequenced in a study of cytomegalovirus exposure and HLA in healthy donors. Sequencing used immunoSEQ multiplex PCR; TCRdb keeps in-frame clones, though not all of them. The data show about 200,000 clones, approximately 87% seen once. The sequencing input was PBMCs. These receptors all stem from a woman aged 18-29 years in good health and CMV-seronegative.

The chain combines TRBV7-7 with TRBJ2-7; the match to TRBD1 covers 9 bases. Losses at the gene ends were 5 bases for V and 3 bases for J; bases not matched to a gene: 8. Germline V gene data show CDR1 as SSHAT and CDR2 as FNYEAQ (reference sequence). The CDR3 length is 15 residues. As DNA, the CDR3 is TGTGCCAGCAGCGTAGGACAGGGGCCCCTCTACGAGCAGTACTTC. It yields the protein CASSVGQGPLYEQYF.

The rearrangement joins TRBV27 to TRBJ1-2; 10 bases fit TRBD1. The CDR3 runs to 17 residues. CDR1 is MNHEY, CDR2 SMNVEV, per germline (reference sequence). V was pared by 1 base and J by 8 bases, with 13 bases of the junction left unmatched. The CDR3 nucleotides are TGTGCCAGCAGTTTATACTGGACAGGGGGACAGGCCAGCGGCTACACCTTC. Protein sequence: CASSLYWTGGQASGYTF.

This rearrangement joins TRBV9 to TRBJ1-5, with 9 bases matching TRBD1. Per the germline V gene, CDR1 is SGDLS and CDR2 is YYNGEE. The CDR3 runs to 12 residues. Germline trimming cut 4 bases from V and 9 bases from J; bases unmatched to any gene: 2. The CDR3 reads CASSPGQGPQHF. In DNA, the CDR3 is TGTGCCAGCAGCCCGGGACAGGGGCCCCAGCATTTT. The full variable domain, its missing parts supplied by reference TRBV9 and TRBJ1-5, is DSGVTQTPKHLITATGQRVTLRCSPRSGDLSVYWYQQSLDQGLQFLIQYYNGEERAKGNILERFSAQQFPDLHSELNLSSLELGDSALYFCASSPGQGPQHFGDGTRLSIL.

The chain uses TRBV7-9 and TRBJ1-1; D uncertain. V lost 3 bases and J 4 bases, leaving 6 bases between the germline ends. Looked up from germline, CDR1 is SEHNR and CDR2 is FQNEAQ (reference sequence). The CDR3 runs to 12 residues. Here the CDR3 reads CASSLAVTEAFF. The CDR3, as DNA: TGTGCCAGCAGCTTGGCGGTCACTGAAGCTTTCTTT.

The V gene is TRBV28, the J gene TRBJ1-1, with D tentatively TRBD1 (5 bases). Deletions cut 8 bases from V and 8 bases from J, with 12 bases between. This CDR3 is built from 11 residues. Germline CDR1 is MDHEN and CDR2 is SYDVKM. As DNA, the CDR3 is TGTGCCAGCCGAGGGGATTGGGAAGCTTTCTTT. Protein sequence: CASRGDWEAFF.

The J gene is TRBJ1-1, the V gene TRBV7-9; a weak D match, TRBD1 (5 bases). V was pared by 4 bases and J by 3 bases, with 15 bases between. Per germline, CDR1 SEHNR and CDR2 FQNEAQ (reference sequence). The CDR3 runs to 15 residues. The CDR3 DNA follows: TGTGCCAGCAGCTACCTGGGGGGTCGGGACACTGAAGCTTTCTTT. It encodes CASSYLGGRDTEAFF.

The genes are TRBV27 and TRBJ2-1; TRBD2 matches at 11 bases. Germline CDR1 and CDR2: MNHEY and SMNVEV (reference sequence). This CDR3 has 16 amino acids. Trimming took 5 bases from V and 0 from J; bases not matched to a gene: 3. CDR3 in DNA: TGTGCCAGCAGTCCTAGCGGGGGGCTCTCCTACAATGAGCAGTTCTTC. Its translation: CASSPSGGLSYNEQFF.

This chain connects TRBV11-3 to TRBJ2-7; 8 bases map to TRBD1. The CDR3 is 18 amino acids. Looked up from germline, CDR1 is SGHNT and CDR2 is YENEEA. V trimming: 1 base; J trimming: 3 bases; junction bases outside the gene matches: 14. The CDR3 DNA follows: TGTGCCAGCAGCTTAGGAGGAGGCGGGGCAGGGGGCAGCTACGAGCAGTACTTC. Translation gives CASSLGGGGAGGSYEQYF.

Only one count was recorded for this clone. The gene calls are TRBV14 and TRBJ1-2, with D tentatively TRBD1 (5 bases). Germline V lookup: CDR1 SGHDN, CDR2 FVKESK. V was trimmed by 4 bases and J by 4 bases, leaving 13 bases between them. The CDR3 has 14 amino acids. This chain's CDR3 is CASSLSRQSYGYTF. The CDR3 DNA reads TGTGCCAGCAGCCTATCTCGACAGAGCTATGGCTACACCTTC.

The genes are TRBV18 and TRBJ2-1, with 7 bases identical to TRBD1. The germline gives CDR1 KGHSH, CDR2 LQKENI. This CDR3 is built from 15 residues. Germline trimming cut 4 bases from V and 8 bases from J; bases unmatched to any gene: 11. CDR3 in amino acids: CASSRQVTGIDEQFF. CDR3 sequence (DNA): TGTGCCAGCTCACGGCAGGTGACAGGGATAGATGAGCAGTTCTTC.

The CDR3 DNA reads as TGTGCCAGCAGCTTTACCGGGACAGTAACTGAAAAACTGTTTTTT. Its protein is CASSFTGTVTEKLFF. The chain couples TRBV5-8 to TRBJ1-4; TRBD1 matches at 7 bases. The trim removed 2 bases at V and 7 bases at J, leaving 8 bases unmatched. The V gene's germline CDR1 is SGHTS and CDR2 YDEGEE. The CDR3 covers 15 residues.

The rearrangement uses TRBV29-1 and TRBJ2-7; D not certain. The V gene's germline CDR1 is SQVTM and CDR2 ANQGSEA. Trimming removed 1 base at V and 4 bases at J, with 14 bases between. There are 14 residues in the CDR3. The CDR3 sequence: CSVEVAGKRYEQYF. In nucleotides, the CDR3 is TGCAGCGTTGAAGTCGCCGGAAAGAGGTACGAGCAGTACTTC.

This chain links TRBV12-5 with TRBJ2-1, with 7 positions matching TRBD1. This CDR3 contains 14 residues. J gave up 2 bases and V 7 bases, and 5 bases lay outside the gene matches. The germline CDR1 and CDR2 sequences are LGHNT and FRNRAP. DNA for the CDR3: TGTGCTAGTGCCACTGACAGGGCCTACAATGAGCAGTTCTTC. Translation: CASATDRAYNEQFF.

This clone appeared a few times. The rearrangement links TRBV6-1 to TRBJ2-3; 10 bases are shared with TRBD2. The junction had 4 bases not matched to a gene; V was cut back by 3 bases and J by 4 bases. Germline-derived CDR1 and CDR2 are MNHNS and SASEGT. This CDR3 has 15 residues. CDR3: CASSETSGFADTQYF. The CDR3 DNA reads TGTGCCAGCAGTGAGACTAGCGGGTTTGCAGATACGCAGTATTTT.